This T cell receptor beta chain was profiled in a study of T cell responses to AZD1222 COVID-19 vaccine (dated by TCRdb to about 2021). Some background on the complete study: AZD1222 recipients given second doses at about 4 weeks or at about 12 weeks were pooled, since spike-specific TCR depth and breadth were not found to differ between the two schedules. Trial participants were enrolled into age subgroups of 18-55, 56-69 and 70-plus years, which contained roughly 140, 27 and 60 TCR-sequenced participants, respectively. A total of about 230 trial participants underwent TCR sequencing, of whom 207 received two doses of AZD1222 and 26 received two doses of the MenACWY control vaccine. Results and caveats for the whole study, not just this receptor: Participants were mostly white British, with more females than males. The authors suggested clonal diversity may have been underestimated. Spike-specific TCR breadth and depth rose significantly after two AZD1222 doses compared with day 0 and with MenACWY recipients. In the small 56-69-year group, the increase in depth fell short of significance, most likely because of low power. Conclusions about previously exposed vaccinees are limited, since just five or six AZD1222 recipients were seropositive for SARS-CoV-2 at baseline. No day 14 peak-response samples were available, so repertoires were characterized only after the peak T cell response. Nearly half of unique spike-specific TCRs reportedly recognized epitopes outside regions mutated in the B.1.351 and B.1.1.7 variants. The whole spike protein was spanned by vaccine-associated CD4 TCRs, and dominant responses were seen in regions 160-218 and 743-854.

From the cysteine up to the phenylalanine, the CDR3 has a length of 16 residues. The read is trimmed to its CDR3 DNA, 48 bases read in frame from base 1. The germline V gene specifies MGHRA as CDR1 and YSYEKL as CDR2. Ends trimmed: V by 1 base, J by 2 bases; bases unmatched to a gene: 7. For this clone: The clone's antigen remains unknown. There are no base qualities to consult, and no much larger clone falls within one base.

The CDR3 regions of human TCRbeta chains were analyzed by immunosequencing. In the authors' own workflow: Repertoire TCRs were checked for matches against a reference library of SARS-CoV-2-specific TCRs that had been generated using the MIRA antigen-specificity platform. Breadth was defined as the fraction of unique TCRs that were SARS-CoV-2-associated, and depth was defined as the fraction of total T cells that were SARS-CoV-2-associated. Using the MIRA data, each spike-specific TCR was assigned both to the spike region to which the TCR was reactive and to a CD4 or CD8 class. Log10-transformed breadth and depth values were compared by one-way ANOVA with Sidak's multiple comparisons tests. TCRdb limited this immuneACCESS table to in-frame rearrangements with V and J called. A share of clones is missing; checked studies link under half to unresolved V genes, and the rest is unexplained. V and J calls and clone size are copied from that table; D and trimming were computed from the DNA. In this sample the table shows over 85,000 clones, nearly 90% of which occur a single time. The leading ten clones occupy around 3% of the sample.

Taken with the paper, the label for time point translates to: baseline before first vaccination. The vaccinee samples were drawn from two UK trials, COV001 and COV002, one of which was a single-blind randomized controlled phase 2/3 trial testing AZD1222 (ChAdOx1 nCoV-19) in healthy adults. For TCRbeta chain sequencing, PBMC samples from trial participants were taken at day 0 and at day 28 after the second dose. The receptor was isolated from an adult in good health. The sample was peripheral blood, taken on day 0 of AZD1222 vaccination. The rearranged chain carries TRBV4-1 and TRBJ2-7, and 8 junctional nucleotides match TRBD2. CDR3 region: CASSQVTAGGPYEQYF. DNA sequence: TGCGCCAGCAGCCAAGTTACTGCGGGAGGTCCCTACGAGCAGTACTTC.